This is a list of T cell receptor beta chains from one sample in a study of T cell responses to AZD1222 COVID-19 vaccine. Data came from immunoSEQ multiplex PCR; TCRdb stores just in-frame clones and leaves some out. This table has 240,000 or so clones, over 85% appearing once. The sequences come from peripheral blood, collected on day 0 of AZD1222 vaccination. All receptors derive from an adult in good health. Each CDR3 is given with its conserved first and last residue. D genes are given only for firm matches. Some rows mark clone size as missing; the rest say once, few, many or name a class of expanded clone.

J gene,D gene,clone size,V gene,CDR3 protein,CDR3 DNA
TRBJ1-5,.,.,TRBV14,CASSRSRGQPQHF,TGTGCCAGCAGCCGGTCAAGGGGTCAGCCCCAGCATTTT
TRBJ2-1,TRBD2,.,TRBV10-3,CAISGRAGDRNEQFF,TGTGCCATCAGTGGGAGAGCGGGAGATCGGAATGAGCAGTTCTTC
TRBJ1-6,.,once,TRBV6-5,CASSYSSFDSPLHF,TGTGCCAGCAGTTACTCTAGCTTTGATTCACCCCTCCACTTT
TRBJ1-1,.,.,TRBV11-3,CASSLGRDTEAFF,TGTGCCAGCAGTCTTGGGCGGGACACTGAAGCTTTCTTT
TRBJ2-1,TRBD1,.,TRBV6-2/TRBV6-3,CASSQRTGTYNEQFF,TGTGCCAGCAGTCAACGGACAGGGACCTACAATGAGCAGTTCTTC
TRBJ1-3,.,.,TRBV7-2,CASSLGSSGNTIYF,TGTGCCAGCAGCTTAGGAAGCTCAGGAAACACCATATATTTT
TRBJ1-1,.,.,TRBV12-3/TRBV12-4,CASLDRSNTEAFF,TGTGCCAGCTTGGACCGCTCGAACACTGAAGCTTTCTTT
TRBJ2-2,.,.,TRBV9,CASSEELRGVVGELFF,TGTGCCAGCAGCGAAGAACTACGAGGTGTAGTGGGGGAGCTGTTTTTT
TRBJ2-4,TRBD1,.,TRBV7-7,CATPTGLAKNIQYF,TGTGCCACCCCGACAGGGCTAGCCAAAAACATTCAGTACTTC
TRBJ2-7,.,.,TRBV9,CASSPSPGYEQYF,TGTGCCAGCAGCCCCTCACCTGGGTACGAGCAGTACTTC
TRBJ2-7,TRBD2,.,TRBV28,CASSLKKGLAGTYEQYF,TGTGCCAGCAGTTTAAAGAAGGGACTAGCGGGGACCTACGAGCAGTACTTC
TRBJ2-7,.,.,TRBV4-3,CASSHGFSQSSYEQYF,TGCGCCAGCAGCCACGGATTTTCCCAAAGCTCCTACGAGCAGTACTTC
TRBJ2-7,TRBD1,.,TRBV24-1,CATSDSTGQGIYEQYF,TGTGCCACCAGTGATTCAACAGGACAGGGGATTTACGAGCAGTACTTC
TRBJ1-2,.,.,TRBV28,CASSLEGDYGYTF,TGTGCCAGCAGTTTAGAAGGGGACTATGGCTACACCTTC
TRBJ2-5,.,.,TRBV5-1,CASSLPGETQYF,TGCGCCAGCAGCTTGCCAGGGGAGACCCAGTACTTC
TRBJ2-1,TRBD2,once,TRBV19,CASRPGLAMVNEQFF,TGTGCCAGTAGGCCGGGACTAGCGATGGTAAATGAGCAGTTCTTC
TRBJ1-1,.,.,TRBV28,CASTPPGYNTEAFF,TGTGCCAGCACCCCCCCAGGGTACAACACTGAAGCTTTCTTT
TRBJ1-1,.,.,TRBV6-5,CASRQTTATEAFF,TGTGCCAGCAGACAAACAACGGCCACTGAAGCTTTCTTT
TRBJ2-7,.,.,TRBV7-5,CARSLASGYEQYF,TGTGCCAGAAGCTTAGCATCCGGGTACGAGCAGTACTTC
TRBJ2-2,.,.,TRBV16,CASSQSARGTGELFF,TGTGCCAGCAGCCAATCGGCTAGGGGGACCGGGGAGCTGTTTTTT
TRBJ2-3,.,.,TRBV7-8,CASSPESNTQYF,TGTGCCAGCAGCCCAGAGAGTAATACGCAGTATTTT
TRBJ2-3,TRBD2,.,TRBV5-1,CASSLEAGGSTDTQYF,TGCGCCAGCAGCTTGGAGGCGGGGGGAAGCACAGATACGCAGTATTTT
TRBJ2-1,TRBD1,.,TRBV5-5,CASSVVPGGSNNEQFF,TGTGCCAGCAGCGTTGTTCCAGGGGGTTCTAACAATGAGCAGTTCTTC
TRBJ2-7,.,.,TRBV2,CASSEALIAEQYF,TGTGCCAGCAGTGAAGCGCTTATAGCGGAGCAGTACTTC
TRBJ2-7,TRBD2,.,TRBV19,CASSRGLASEQYF,TGTGCCAGTAGTCGCGGACTAGCGAGTGAGCAGTACTTC
TRBJ1-4,.,.,TRBV2,CASRAAAGLFF,TGTGCCAGCAGGGCGGCGGCGGGACTGTTTTTT
TRBJ2-7,.,.,TRBV12-3/TRBV12-4,CASSSLGGQALF,TGTGCCAGCAGTTCCCTGGGTGGCCAGGCCCTTTTC
TRBJ2-1,TRBD2,.,TRBV29-1,CSVTSGSSYNEQFF,TGCAGCGTTACTAGCGGTAGCTCCTACAATGAGCAGTTCTTC